Listed below are T cell receptor beta chains from one sample, sequenced in a study of cytomegalovirus exposure and HLA in healthy donors. Clones were sequenced by immunoSEQ multiplex PCR, and TCRdb holds only the in-frame ones, with some missing. The table lists 95,000 to 150,000 clones, roughly 78% of them singletons. Sequenced input: PBMCs. Receptor source: a middle-aged woman in good health and CMV-seronegative. CDR3s include the opening cysteine and the closing phenylalanine or tryptophan. The order of the fields is CDR3 protein, CDR3 DNA, clone size, V gene, D gene, J gene. D genes are given only for firm matches. Clone size is not always given. Where it is, it says once, few, many or a class for expanded clones.

CDR3: CASSVGAAGSGYTF
DNA: TGTGCCAGCAGTGTAGGAGCTGCGGGGAGTGGCTACACCTTC
size: NA
V: TRBV6-1
D: NA
J: TRBJ1-2

CDR3: CASSLGMGAGGDLAKNIQYF
DNA: TGTGCCAGCAGTTTAGGGATGGGGGCAGGGGGCGATTTAGCCAAAAACATTCAGTACTTC
size: few
V: TRBV27
D: TRBD1
J: TRBJ2-4

CDR3: CASSLDSGAYNEQFF
DNA: TGTGCCAGCAGCTTGGATAGCGGAGCCTACAATGAGCAGTTCTTC
size: NA
V: TRBV7-3
D: NA
J: TRBJ2-1

CDR3: CASSTDRDFGYTF
DNA: TGTGCCAGCTCCACGGACAGGGATTTTGGCTACACCTTC
size: NA
V: TRBV18
D: TRBD1
J: TRBJ1-2

CDR3: CASSWEGQNEQFF
DNA: TGTGCCAGCAGTTGGGAGGGCCAAAATGAGCAGTTCTTC
size: NA
V: TRBV2
D: TRBD2
J: TRBJ2-1

CDR3: CASSPFAYEQYF
DNA: TGCGCCAGCAGCCCGTTTGCCTACGAGCAGTACTTC
size: NA
V: TRBV5-1
D: NA
J: TRBJ2-7

CDR3: CASSPARESSYEQYF
DNA: TGTGCCAGCAGTCCGGCCAGGGAAAGCTCCTACGAGCAGTACTTC
size: few
V: TRBV28
D: NA
J: TRBJ2-7

CDR3: CSVETQGRNTEAFF
DNA: TGCAGCGTTGAAACACAGGGAAGGAACACTGAAGCTTTCTTT
size: NA
V: TRBV29-1
D: NA
J: TRBJ1-1

CDR3: CASSSGTGDSQPQHF
DNA: TGTGCCAGCAGCTCCGGGACAGGCGATTCCCAGCCCCAGCATTTT
size: NA
V: TRBV7-9
D: TRBD1
J: TRBJ1-5

CDR3: CAAGVAIEYEQYF
DNA: TGTGCCGCCGGGGTAGCGATCGAGTACGAGCAGTACTTC
size: NA
V: TRBV6-6
D: NA
J: TRBJ2-7

CDR3: CASSRSDRGNTEAFF
DNA: TGCGCCAGCAGCCGCTCCGACAGGGGGAACACTGAAGCTTTCTTT
size: NA
V: TRBV4-1
D: TRBD1
J: TRBJ1-1

CDR3: CSVEDLKRDPQADTQYF
DNA: TGCAGCGTTGAAGATCTGAAGCGGGACCCCCAGGCAGATACGCAGTATTTT
size: NA
V: TRBV29-1
D: TRBD2
J: TRBJ2-3

CDR3: CASSGLQGADGYTF
DNA: TGTGCCAGCAGTGGCCTACAGGGGGCTGATGGCTACACCTTC
size: NA
V: TRBV27
D: TRBD1
J: TRBJ1-2

CDR3: CASKEPGGRGEKLFF
DNA: TGTGCCAGCAAAGAACCAGGGGGCCGCGGCGAAAAACTGTTTTTT
size: NA
V: TRBV6-1
D: TRBD1
J: TRBJ1-4

CDR3: CASSSLGRDNYEQYF
DNA: TGTGCCAGCAGCTCACTGGGCAGGGACAACTACGAGCAGTACTTC
size: NA
V: TRBV7-9
D: NA
J: TRBJ2-7

CDR3: CASSLGAEKLFF
DNA: TGTGCCAGCAGCCTAGGGGCTGAAAAACTGTTTTTT
size: few
V: TRBV25-1
D: NA
J: TRBJ1-4

CDR3: CASSLDDGRGRLTHEQYF
DNA: TGTGCCAGCAGCTTAGATGACGGCAGGGGGCGTCTGACCCACGAGCAGTACTTC
size: NA
V: TRBV11-3
D: TRBD1
J: TRBJ2-7

CDR3: CASSHGGFGNQPQHF
DNA: TGTGCCAGCAGTCATGGGGGGTTTGGCAATCAGCCCCAGCATTTT
size: once
V: TRBV27
D: NA
J: TRBJ1-5

CDR3: CASSSGTGGFGNTIYF
DNA: TGCGCCAGCAGCTCCGGGACAGGGGGTTTTGGAAACACCATATATTTT
size: NA
V: TRBV5-1
D: TRBD1
J: TRBJ1-3

CDR3: CASSPGQGRSGANVLTF
DNA: TGTGCCAGCAGTCCGGGACAGGGGCGCTCTGGGGCCAACGTCCTGACTTTC
size: NA
V: TRBV27
D: TRBD1
J: TRBJ2-6

CDR3: CASSIAGINNEQFF
DNA: TGTGCCAGCAGTATAGCGGGAATCAACAATGAGCAGTTCTTC
size: NA
V: TRBV6-1
D: TRBD2
J: TRBJ2-1

CDR3: CASLRVAGGDTQYF
DNA: TGTGCCAGCCTCCGAGTAGCGGGAGGGGATACGCAGTATTTT
size: few
V: TRBV6-1
D: TRBD2
J: TRBJ2-3

CDR3: CASSWTQGRGTDTQYF
DNA: TGCGCCAGCAGCTGGACACAGGGTCGGGGCACAGATACGCAGTATTTT
size: NA
V: TRBV5-1
D: NA
J: TRBJ2-3

CDR3: CASIGTSVHEQYF
DNA: TGTGCCAGCATTGGGACTAGCGTCCACGAGCAGTACTTC
size: NA
V: TRBV28
D: TRBD2
J: TRBJ2-7

CDR3: CASSIKRTGRPEAFF
DNA: TGTGCCAGTAGTATAAAAAGGACAGGGAGACCTGAAGCTTTCTTT
size: NA
V: TRBV19
D: TRBD1
J: TRBJ1-1

CDR3: CASSGGGTGKIEQYF
DNA: TGTGCCAGCAGTGGGGGGGGGACAGGGAAGATCGAGCAGTACTTC
size: NA
V: TRBV28
D: TRBD1
J: TRBJ2-7

CDR3: CASNPGGGTEAFF
DNA: TGTGCCAGTAACCCAGGGGGCGGAACTGAAGCTTTCTTT
size: NA
V: TRBV19
D: TRBD1
J: TRBJ1-1

CDR3: CASRYSGSTDTQYF
DNA: TGCGCCAGCAGGTATAGCGGGAGCACAGATACGCAGTATTTT
size: few
V: TRBV5-1
D: TRBD2
J: TRBJ2-3

CDR3: CASSLSGGGRMDGYTF
DNA: TGTGCCAGCAGCTTAAGTGGTGGGGGGAGGATGGATGGCTACACCTTC
size: NA
V: TRBV7-3
D: NA
J: TRBJ1-2

CDR3: CSVRTSGSSYEQYF
DNA: TGCAGCGTGCGCACTAGCGGGAGTTCCTACGAGCAGTACTTC
size: NA
V: TRBV29-1
D: TRBD2
J: TRBJ2-7

CDR3: CASRRTAQETQYF
DNA: TGTGCCAGCAGACGGACAGCACAAGAGACCCAGTACTTC
size: NA
V: TRBV7-2
D: NA
J: TRBJ2-5

CDR3: CSAVPTYEQYF
DNA: TGCAGTGCTGTCCCCACCTACGAGCAGTACTTC
size: NA
V: TRBV20-1
D: NA
J: TRBJ2-7

CDR3: CASGLGLAGVGEQFF
DNA: TGTGCCAGCGGCCTGGGACTAGCGGGAGTAGGTGAGCAGTTCTTC
size: NA
V: TRBV6-5
D: TRBD2
J: TRBJ2-1

CDR3: CASSLIDSIEQYF
DNA: TGTGCCAGCAGCCTGATTGACAGTATCGAGCAGTACTTC
size: NA
V: TRBV14
D: NA
J: TRBJ2-7

CDR3: CASSPGGLSYNEQFF
DNA: TGTGCCAGCAGTCCAGGAGGTCTTTCCTACAATGAGCAGTTCTTC
size: NA
V: TRBV28
D: NA
J: TRBJ2-1

CDR3: CASRYRDYSNQPQHF
DNA: TGTGCCAGCAGGTACAGGGACTATAGCAATCAGCCCCAGCATTTT
size: NA
V: TRBV28
D: NA
J: TRBJ1-5

CDR3: CASSFPSGKDQETQYF
DNA: TGTGCCAGCAGCTTCCCTAGCGGGAAAGACCAAGAGACCCAGTACTTC
size: NA
V: TRBV5-4
D: TRBD2
J: TRBJ2-5

CDR3: CASSLSRGFEQFF
DNA: TGTGCCAGCAGTTTATCCCGCGGTTTTGAGCAGTTCTTC
size: once
V: TRBV28
D: NA
J: TRBJ2-1

CDR3: CASSLGVDFNEKLFF
DNA: TGTGCCAGCAGCTTAGGTGTCGACTTTAATGAAAAACTGTTTTTT
size: NA
V: TRBV7-9
D: NA
J: TRBJ1-4

CDR3: CATSMVGTGQRETQYF
DNA: TGTGCCACCAGCATGGTCGGGACAGGTCAACGGGAGACCCAGTACTTC
size: NA
V: TRBV15
D: TRBD1
J: TRBJ2-5

CDR3: CASSLARSGSGEETQYF
DNA: TGTGCCAGCAGCTTAGCAAGGAGCGGGAGCGGCGAAGAGACCCAGTACTTC
size: NA
V: TRBV7-2
D: TRBD2
J: TRBJ2-5

CDR3: CASSLSAGTVIEAFF
DNA: TGTGCCAGCAGTTTATCGGCCGGGACAGTAATTGAAGCTTTCTTT
size: NA
V: TRBV27
D: TRBD1
J: TRBJ1-1

CDR3: CASSSHEGRGPPVSYNSPLHF
DNA: TGTGCCAGCAGTTCCCACGAGGGCAGGGGGCCGCCGGTCTCCTATAATTCACCCCTCCACTTT
size: NA
V: TRBV27
D: TRBD1
J: TRBJ1-6

CDR3: CSVGTGTSGRYEQFF
DNA: TGCAGCGTGGGGACGGGGACTAGCGGGAGGTATGAGCAGTTCTTC
size: NA
V: TRBV29-1
D: TRBD2
J: TRBJ2-1

CDR3: CASSPSIKEKLFF
DNA: TGTGCCAGCAGTCCCAGTATTAAGGAAAAACTGTTTTTT
size: once
V: TRBV2
D: NA
J: TRBJ1-4

CDR3: CAGRGEETQYF
DNA: TGTGCGGGGAGGGGGGAAGAGACCCAGTACTTC
size: NA
V: TRBV11-2
D: NA
J: TRBJ2-5

CDR3: CASGLAYGLERDTQYF
DNA: TGTGCTAGTGGTTTGGCGTATGGACTAGAAAGGGATACGCAGTATTTT
size: NA
V: TRBV12-5
D: TRBD2
J: TRBJ2-3

CDR3: CASSLDPGQNEQFF
DNA: TGTGCCAGCAGCTTAGATCCAGGGCAGAATGAGCAGTTCTTC
size: NA
V: TRBV7-3
D: NA
J: TRBJ2-1

CDR3: CASTPGLASDIQYF
DNA: TGTGCCAGCACCCCGGGACTAGCTAGTGACATTCAGTACTTC
size: once
V: TRBV6-5
D: TRBD2
J: TRBJ2-4